This TCR beta chain was retrieved from a study of blood T cells in healthy people across ages (dated by TCRdb to 2013 to 2016). Looking at the study overall: In model experiments, roughly one uniquely barcoded TCR beta cDNA molecule per two T cells was captured by template switching. To track age-related changes in TCR beta repertoire diversity, the study relied on deep sequencing normalized with unique cDNA molecular identifiers. The donors were divided into four age groups: young (average around 16 years), middle-aged (roughly 42), aged (around 67) and long-lived (more than 75). Donors of different ages were randomly distributed across sequencing lanes to avoid experimental bias. For two donors (one aged 18 to 30 and one aged 80 or older), the study analyzed two additional independent replicas of 1 million unique cDNA reads from the same blood draw.

V drops 7 bases and J drops 11 bases, leaving 10 bases in between. The CDR3, from cysteine to phenylalanine, totals 10 residues. Only the CDR3 part of the read is kept: 30 bases, read in frame from the first base. CDR1 and CDR2 (SNHLY, FYNNEI) derive from the germline V gene. Receptors were amplified or captured by 5' RACE. Reads for this sample came from an Illumina HiSeq 2500. A second about 7 to 12 cycle PCR used a sample-barcoded 5' primer and a J-beta primer mix. A template-switch 5' adaptor carrying 12 random nucleotides introduced a unique molecular identifier onto each TCR beta cDNA molecule. Each sample yielded at least 2.5 million CDR3-containing paired-end reads. First-strand cDNA synthesis was performed from all RNA using the Mint cDNA synthesis kit, with priming by a TRBC-specific oligonucleotide. Following uracil-DNA glycosylase treatment, a first 18-cycle PCR with universal primers M1SS and BC2_uni_R was performed on all cDNA. The authors' pipeline ran thus. For normalization, 1 million high-quality reads were randomly selected from each sample, with every read carrying a distinct molecular identifier. Instead of being binned into consensus sequences, reads with shared molecular identifiers were discarded. MiTCR, with a Q25 quality threshold and the strictest error-elimination algorithm, was used for CDR3 identification, clonotype clustering and error correction. Lower-bound total TCR beta diversity was estimated with a nonparametric unseen species model using Euler transformation. The raw public reads went through TCRdb reprocessing: fastp at Q25, MiXCR clone calling, in-frame beta chains kept. One record per CDR3 amino acid sequence lists the most common genes and DNA. TCRdb's processing, not the authors', yielded these V and J calls. Within this sample are 650,000 to 700,000 distinct CDR3 sequences, with 40% to 65% of them counted one time only. Roughly 13% of the sample is in the top ten clones.

Paper-wide results and their limitations: Compared with the aged group, the long-lived group had more naive CD4+ T cells, fewer expanded clones and increased TCR diversity, suggesting age selection. Since profiling was done on bulk unsorted PBMCs, naive and antigen-experienced compartments could not be conclusively compared. The percentage of naive T cells measured by flow cytometry correlated strongly with observed TCR beta diversity. As age increased, observed TCR beta diversity per million T cells dropped in a roughly linear way, and a significant reduction was already evident by age 40. Estimates of total diversity from one million sequenced T cells were regarded as lower bounds and underestimates. The CMV infection status of donors was not known, potentially confounding age-related changes in expanded clonotypes.

The approximately 40 donors, aged about 6 to 95 years, were systemically healthy Caucasian individuals from Russia. Each donor gave 8 to 10 milliliters of peripheral blood, drawn into EDTA-treated Vacutainer tubes. PBMCs were isolated by Ficoll-Paque density-gradient centrifugation, with at least 6 million obtained per sample. Total RNA, at least 5.5 micrograms per sample, was extracted from PBMCs with Trizol reagent. For every donor, an aliquot of PBMCs went through flow cytometry to measure the percentages of naive CD45RAhigh/CD27high T cells. As to this clonotype: The target of this receptor is not known. No much larger clone is present one base from it, and per-base qualities are unavailable.

The sequence was obtained from an elderly woman in good health. The V and J genes are TRBV2 and TRBJ2-3, and possibly TRBD2, on 6 matching bases. The sequenced sample was blood. The nucleotide sequence reads as follows: TGTGCCAGCACCGGGACTCAGCAGTATTTT. Its translation is CASTGTQQYF.